The 30 T cell receptor beta chains presented below share a single source sample, sequenced in a study of regulatory T cells. Notes on the study in general: Hydrophobic residues at CDR3 positions 6 and 7 were enriched in conventional CD4+ T cells of CD3G-deficient patients.

Primers: 52 TRBV forward and 13 TRBJ reverse. Here immunoSEQ multiplex PCR was the method, and the copy in TCRdb shows in-frame clones only, minus some. The top ten clones hold over 2% of a sample with under 45,000 clones, around 89% of them seen once. Their antigens are not known. Sequencing input: conventional CD4+ T cells sorted from blood. The receptors originated from a young adult with CD3G deficiency.

V usage is TRBV28 and J usage is TRBJ2-3; the match to TRBD2 covers 8 bases. Germline CDR1 reads MDHEN; CDR2 reads SYDVKM. Trimming at V came to 5 bases and at J to 5 bases, leaving 0 bases not matched to a gene. The CDR3 totals 12 residues. CDR3 protein: CASSLAGDTQYF. DNA for the CDR3: TGTGCCAGCAGTCTAGCGGGAGATACGCAGTATTTT.

The chain couples TRBV28 to TRBJ1-4, with D hard to call. Germline V gene data show CDR1 as MDHEN and CDR2 as SYDVKM. The CDR3 loop spans 12 amino acids. Between the trimmed V and J ends, which lost 5 bases and 7 bases, there was a span of 8 bases. CDR3 protein: CASSGPGEKLFF. CDR3 DNA sequence: TGTGCCAGCAGTGGTCCAGGTGAAAAACTGTTTTTT.

The chain joins TRBV5-1 to TRBJ2-3; D perhaps matches TRBD2 (5 bases). The CDR3 covers 15 residues. Trimming cost V 5 bases and J 2 bases, with 15 bases left between them. CDR1 and CDR2 (germline): SGHRS, YFSETQ. The CDR3 DNA follows: TGCGCCAGCAGTCCCACGGGGAAGCACACAGATACGCAGTATTTT. It translates to CASSPTGKHTDTQYF.

The V call is TRBV28, the J call TRBJ1-2; D uncertain. The CDR3 consists of 10 residues. CDR1 is MDHEN, CDR2 SYDVKM, per germline. V dropped 8 bases and J dropped 5 bases, with 6 bases sitting between them. The CDR3: CASWRYGYTF. The CDR3 DNA sequence: TGTGCCAGCTGGCGATATGGCTACACCTTC.

V gene TRBV6-5 combines with J gene TRBJ2-5, with 10 bases aligning to TRBD2. The V gene's germline CDR1 is MNHEY and CDR2 SVGAGI. Unmatched junction bases numbered 9, after V lost 6 bases and J lost 5 bases. The CDR3 loop spans 15 amino acids. CDR3 nucleotide sequence: TGTGCCAGCAGCCGACTAGCGGGTGGTCACGAGACCCAGTACTTC. Protein sequence: CASSRLAGGHETQYF.

The V call is TRBV18, the J call TRBJ1-5, with 7 bases lining up with TRBD1. Per the germline V gene, CDR1 is KGHSH and CDR2 is LQKENI. V shed 2 bases, J shed 7 bases, and the junction held 2 bases outside the gene matches. The CDR3 sequence is 13 residues long. The chain's CDR3 is CASSPTGDQPQHF. CDR3 sequence (DNA): TGTGCCAGCTCACCAACAGGGGACCAGCCCCAGCATTTT.

The chain employs TRBV7-9 and TRBJ2-5; possibly TRBD1 or TRBD2 for D (5 bases each). CDR3 length equals 15 residues. V lost 3 bases and J 5 bases, leaving 16 bases between the germline ends. Germline V lookup: CDR1 SEHNR, CDR2 FQNEAQ (reference sequence). CDR3 region: CASSFGASWGETQYF. Written as DNA, the CDR3 is TGTGCCAGCAGCTTTGGGGCAAGCTGGGGGGAGACCCAGTACTTC.

This CDR3 reads CASSFVGGGYTF. The CDR3 bases are TGTGCCAGCAGTTTCGTGGGAGGTGGCTACACCTTC. The chain employs TRBV28 and TRBJ1-2; no reliable D call. The CDR3 consists of 12 residues. Germline V gene lookup returns CDR1 MDHEN and CDR2 SYDVKM. Trimming left V 3 bases short and J 7 bases short, with 9 bases between.

A single count supports this clone. V usage is TRBV5-1 and J usage is TRBJ1-1; D remains unclear. V lost 4 bases and J lost 1, with 11 bases in between. Germline V CDR1 and CDR2: SGHRS, YFSETQ. The CDR3 consists of 14 residues. The CDR3 DNA is TGCGCCAGCAGCATACAAGGAGAGAACACTGAAGCTTTCTTT. Residues: CASSIQGENTEAFF.

The J gene is TRBJ2-7, the V gene TRBV28; D ambiguous. This CDR3 region has 11 residues. V was trimmed by 2 bases and J by 7 bases, leaving 6 bases between them. Germline assignment: CDR1 MDHEN and CDR2 SYDVKM. CDR3 protein: CASSLVGEQYF. In DNA, the CDR3 is TGTGCCAGCAGTTTAGTGGGGGAGCAGTACTTC. Full variable domain (rest looked up from reference TRBV28 and TRBJ2-7): DVKVTQSSRYLVKRTGEKVFLECVQDMDHENMFWYRQDPGLGLRLIYFSYDVKMKEKGDIPEGYSVSREKKERFSLILESASTNQTSMYLCASSLVGEQYFGPGTRLTVT.

Written as DNA, the CDR3 is TGTGCCAGCAGCGTACAGGGAAAGCAGTACTTC. Residues: CASSVQGKQYF. The chain has TRBV7-9 and TRBJ2-7, with D possibly TRBD1 on 6 matching bases. Trimming removed 5 bases at V and 8 bases at J, with 10 bases between. Germline V CDR1 and CDR2: SEHNR, FQNEAQ (reference sequence). The CDR3 loop spans 11 amino acids.

The chain carries TRBV28 and TRBJ2-3; the D is unclear. The V end lost 5 bases, the J end lost 1 base, and 16 bases lay between the germline ends. CDR1 is MDHEN and CDR2 is SYDVKM in the germline V gene. The CDR3 is 16 amino acids. CDR3 sequence (DNA): TGTGCCAGCAGTAGGGCGCATGGCCGCGGCACAGATACGCAGTATTTT. Its translation: CASSRAHGRGTDTQYF. Full variable domain (rest looked up from reference TRBV28 and TRBJ2-3): DVKVTQSSRYLVKRTGEKVFLECVQDMDHENMFWYRQDPGLGLRLIYFSYDVKMKEKGDIPEGYSVSREKKERFSLILESASTNQTSMYLCASSRAHGRGTDTQYFGPGTRLTVL.

The rearrangement joins TRBV28 to TRBJ2-7, with unresolved D. CDR1 is MDHEN, CDR2 SYDVKM, per germline. This CDR3 contains 13 residues. V lost 4 bases to trimming and J lost 4 bases, with 11 bases between them. CDR3: CASSSPRIYEQYF. The CDR3, as DNA: TGTGCCAGCAGTTCCCCCCGGATATACGAGCAGTACTTC.

The chain couples TRBV30 to TRBJ2-3; D unclear. The CDR3 loop spans 12 amino acids. The ends were cut back, 0 bases at V and 6 bases at J, with 7 bases in the middle. The V gene's germline CDR1 is GTSNPN and CDR2 SVGIG (reference sequence). This chain's CDR3 is CAWSVMEDTQYF. The DNA for the CDR3 is TGTGCCTGGAGTGTGATGGAGGATACGCAGTATTTT.

The chain links TRBV28 to TRBJ2-5, with 7 nucleotides matching TRBD1. Germline V lookup: CDR1 MDHEN, CDR2 SYDVKM. The CDR3 runs to 15 residues. V shed 7 bases and J 4 bases; nucleotides not matched to a gene: 12. The CDR3 coding sequence is TGTGCCAGCAATACCTCACAGGGGCACCCAGAGACCCAGTACTTC. Translating gives CASNTSQGHPETQYF.

The rearrangement uses TRBV11-2 and TRBJ2-7; 8 nucleotides match TRBD1. The length of the CDR3 is 15 residues. In germline, CDR1 is SGHAT, CDR2 FQNNGV. With 1 base clipped from V and 4 bases from J, the junction kept 6 bases outside the gene matches. The CDR3 sequence is CASSLVQGAGYEQYF. CDR3 sequence (DNA): TGTGCCAGCAGCTTAGTCCAGGGGGCCGGGTACGAGCAGTACTTC.

The rearrangement links TRBV28 to TRBJ1-2; D is possibly TRBD1 (6 bases). The germline V gene encodes CDR1 MDHEN and CDR2 SYDVKM. The CDR3 spans 13 residues. Trimming took 8 bases from V and 2 from J, leaving 12 bases between them. CDR3 DNA sequence: TGTGCCAGCGGATTAACAGGGAACTATGGCTACACCTTC. It specifies CASGLTGNYGYTF.

The rearrangement links TRBV14 to TRBJ1-1, with D unresolved. Per germline, CDR1 SGHDN and CDR2 FVKESK. V lost 5 bases and J 0 bases, leaving 7 bases between the germline ends. This CDR3 is 13 amino acids long. The chain's CDR3 is CASSEGLNTEAFF. The CDR3 bases are TGTGCCAGCAGCGAGGGCTTGAACACTGAAGCTTTCTTT. The full variable domain, completed using reference TRBV14 and TRBJ1-1, is EAGVTQFPSHSVIEKGQTVTLRCDPISGHDNLYWYRRVMGKEIKFLLHFVKESKQDESGMPNNRFLAERTGGTYSTLKVQPAELEDSGVYFCASSEGLNTEAFFGQGTRLTVV.

The rearrangement links TRBV28 to TRBJ2-5, with D tentatively TRBD1 or TRBD2 (5 bases each). The J call could be wrong; TRBJ2-7 is a better fit for the DNA end. Looked up from germline, CDR1 is MDHEN and CDR2 is SYDVKM. The CDR3 loop spans 14 amino acids. DNA of the CDR3: TGTGCCAGCAGTGCCTCGGGGACCCTCTCCGAGCAGTACTTC. Its translation is CASSASGTLSEQYF.

The CDR3 sequence: CASSWRGNTEAFF. The CDR3 DNA reads TGTGCCAGCTCCTGGAGGGGTAACACTGAAGCTTTCTTT. The rearrangement joins TRBV6-6 to TRBJ1-1, with D possibly being TRBD1 (5 bases). V was pared by 8 bases and J by 2 bases, with 12 bases between. From germline, CDR1 is MNHNY and CDR2 SVGAGI (reference sequence). The CDR3 extends over 13 amino acids.

This clone was seen a handful of times. V usage is TRBV11-3 and J usage is TRBJ2-2, with TRBD1 as a possible D gene (5 bases). The V end lost 5 bases, the J end lost 0 bases, and 10 bases lay between the germline ends. Germline CDR1 is SGHNT and CDR2 is YENEEA. The CDR3 extends over 15 amino acids. CDR3 sequence (DNA): TGTGCCAGCAGCCCCGGACACCCGAACACCGGGGAGCTGTTTTTT. It specifies CASSPGHPNTGELFF.

The chain joins TRBV6-1 to TRBJ1-1; the match to TRBD1 covers 11 bases. J lost 6 bases, V lost 7 bases, and 10 bases had no gene match. This CDR3 has 15 residues. The germline gives CDR1 MNHNS, CDR2 SASEGT. CDR3 bases: TGTGCCAGCAATGCAGGGACAGGGGGTTTGGCTGAAGCTTTCTTT. It codes for CASNAGTGGLAEAFF.

This clone was seen once. J is TRBJ1-2 and V is TRBV28; 8 bases match TRBD1. Germline loops: CDR1 MDHEN, CDR2 SYDVKM. The CDR3 spans 13 residues. V was pared by 7 bases and J by 5 bases, with 6 bases of the junction left unmatched. Written as DNA, the CDR3 is TGTGCCAGCACCGGACAGGGCGAGTATGGCTACACCTTC. Its protein product is CASTGQGEYGYTF.

The rearrangement joins TRBV6-6 to TRBJ1-1; 8 positions agree with TRBD1. CDR1 MNHNY and CDR2 SVGAGI come from the germline V gene (reference sequence). CDR3 length equals 16 residues. The V and J ends lost 6 bases and 1 base, in that order; junction bases with no gene match: 10. Here the CDR3 DNA reads TGTGCCAGCAGCTTAGGACAGGGAAGGGGGAACACTGAAGCTTTCTTT. This translates into CASSLGQGRGNTEAFF.

J is TRBJ2-1 and V is TRBV6-6; TRBD2 aligns across 8 bases. The V gene end was trimmed by 4 bases and the J gene end by 11 bases; junction bases not matched to a gene: 10. The CDR3 contains 14 residues. CDR1 MNHNY and CDR2 SVGAGI come from the germline V gene (reference sequence). The CDR3 DNA reads TGTGCCAGCAGTTCCCCCAGTGGTAGCGGGAAGCAGTTCTTC. This translates into CASSSPSGSGKQFF.

This chain uses TRBV6-1 with TRBJ1-2, with D possibly TRBD1 on 5 matching bases. CDR1 MNHNS and CDR2 SASEGT come from the germline V gene. This CDR3 has 15 amino acids. Trimming pared 5 bases from V and 3 bases from J, leaving 16 bases between. Here the CDR3 reads CASSLDIQVHYGYTF. The DNA of the CDR3 is TGTGCCAGCAGTTTGGACATCCAAGTTCACTATGGCTACACCTTC.

This chain connects TRBV21-1 to TRBJ2-7; the tabulated D call, TRBD2, remains unverified against the DNA. TRBV21-1 is shown as a pseudogene. The CDR3 is 15 residues long. The CDR3 reads CASSGRGGDSYEQYF. CDR3 nucleotide sequence: TGTGCCAGCAGCGGCCGGGGGGGAGATTCTTACGAGCAGTACTTC.

This clone was picked up a small number of times. The V and J genes are TRBV5-1 and TRBJ2-7; 13 bases match TRBD2. Germline assignment: CDR1 SGHRS and CDR2 YFSETQ. CDR3 length equals 15 residues. The ends lost 5 bases at V and 2 bases at J; junction bases unmatched: 4. DNA of the CDR3: TGCGCCAGCAGATTAGGACTAGCGGGAGCCTACGAGCAGTACTTC. As protein: CASRLGLAGAYEQYF.

This chain joins TRBV5-1 and TRBJ1-1; D remains unclear. This CDR3 spans 14 amino acids. V shed 2 bases and J shed 1 base, with 9 bases lying between them. The germline V gene encodes CDR1 SGHRS and CDR2 YFSETQ. CDR3 sequence (DNA): TGCGCCAGCAGCTTCCAGGCAGGGAACACTGAAGCTTTCTTT. Amino acids: CASSFQAGNTEAFF.

The chain combines TRBV10-2 with TRBJ2-3; D possibly uses TRBD1 or TRBD2 (6 bases each). Germline lookup yields CDR1 WSHSY and CDR2 SAAADI. Trimming stripped 7 bases from V and 6 bases from J, with 14 bases between. This CDR3 has 13 residues. The CDR3 loop is CASTGAERDTQYF. CDR3 sequence (DNA): TGCGCCAGCACGGGGGCCGAACGGGATACGCAGTATTTT.